This T cell receptor (beta chain) was captured by sequencing in a study of T cells after yellow fever vaccination. This clonotype was counted a few times. The V segment lost 1 base and the J segment 3 bases; nucleotides outside the gene matches: 8. The CDR3 has 17 amino acids. Per the germline V gene, CDR1 is LGHNA and CDR2 is YNFKEQ. TCRdb re-called the 5' RACE reads through MiXCR, storing one row per CDR3 protein. This table holds a few hundred thousand distinct CDR3 sequences, approximately 6.3% found once. This sequence joins TRBV4-2 and TRBJ2-7; TRBD2 matches at 11 bases. The specimen was CD4+ T cells sorted from PBMCs, collected on the day of the yellow fever booster vaccination. The TCR originated in a man between 25 and 39 years old who received the YFV17D yellow fever vaccine. The chain's CDR3 is CASSQAPRTSGRYEQYF. For the CDR3, the DNA is TGTGCCAGCAGCCAAGCCCCCCGGACTAGCGGGCGCTACGAGCAGTACTTC.